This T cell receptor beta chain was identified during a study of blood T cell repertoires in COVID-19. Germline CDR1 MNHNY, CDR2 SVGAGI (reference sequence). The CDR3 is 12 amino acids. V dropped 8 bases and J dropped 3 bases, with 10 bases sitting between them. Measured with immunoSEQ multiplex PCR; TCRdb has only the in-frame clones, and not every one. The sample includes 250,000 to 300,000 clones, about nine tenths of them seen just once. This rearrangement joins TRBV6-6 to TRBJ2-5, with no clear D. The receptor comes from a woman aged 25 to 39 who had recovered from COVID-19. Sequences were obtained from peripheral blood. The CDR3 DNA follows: TGTGCCAGCGGTGTCGCGGAAGAGACCCAGTACTTC. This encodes CASGVAEETQYF.